This T cell receptor (beta chain) comes out of a study of T cell repertoires in cytomegalovirus infection. Turning to the study itself: It was recently identified HLA-C-restricted and well-studied HLA-B-restricted CMV epitopes that the study used. Public TCR beta signatures marked donors with CMV infection and the matching HLA.

The CDR3 sequence is 14 residues long. CDR1 is MNHEY and CDR2 is SVGEGT in the germline V gene. Study observations and caveats: There were HLA-C-restricted CMV-specific TCR beta clonotypes dominating the ex vivo response. Adding up the frequency of public TCR beta families identified people who carried CMV plus the relevant HLA.

A single record per CDR3 protein comes from TCRdb applying MiXCR to the reads. The table includes about 830,000 distinct CDR3 sequences, 30% to 35% detected once. Regarding this clonotype: The antigen is not known. One end of the junction does not line up with germline, which may come from a read error.

The TCR originated in a human donor in good health (CMV status not recorded). Some clones in this sample may be carry-over from other donors' samples. Sequences were derived from cultured CD8+ T cells from PBMCs, sampled from culture after CMV antigen stimulation. The rearrangement links TRBV6-2 or TRBV6-3 to TRBJ1-4; perhaps TRBD1 as D (5 bases). CDR3 loop: CASSSGPGVEKLLF. For the CDR3, the DNA is TGTGCCAGCAGTTCCGGGCCGGGGGTTGAAAAACTGTTATTT.